The entry that follows covers one T cell receptor beta chain sequence. Its antigen is undetermined. The junction shows a germline mismatch at one end, possibly a read error. The length of the CDR3 is 12 residues. Germline V gives CDR1 MNHEY, CDR2 SVGAGI. Unsorted whole blood supplied the RNA, and germline DNA was extracted too. Patients were chronically HBV-infected and treatment-naive. The data belong to a study of tumor-infiltrating lymphocytes in primary liver carcinoma. Overall study findings and caveats: Pairs comparing tumor with adjacent tissue or blood overlapped less than pairs drawn from tumor regions. Because of bulk unsorted sampling, CD4+ and CD8+ repertoires were not subjected to comparison.

TCR beta cDNA was prepared out of 450 to 500 ng total RNA by means of a constant-region primer. Construction of TCR beta libraries relied on three successive nested multiplex PCR rounds employing slightly modified ARM-PCR. With TRBV1-TRBV30 forward primers and a C-beta reverse primer, the first two PCR rounds were run for 9 to 10 cycles each. TCRdb itself ran the multiplex PCR reads through MiXCR, one entry per CDR3 protein. The repertoire consists of fewer than 350,000 distinct CDR3 sequences, with almost 65% occurring once and the leading ten covering about 6.1%. This chain uses TRBV6-5 with TRBJ1-2; the D is unclear. This sequence originates from a man aged 40-50 years with primary liver carcinoma and hepatitis B virus infection. The sequencing sample was made of peripheral blood. The CDR3 reads CTSSRQGYGYTF. The CDR3, as DNA: TGTACCAGCAGTCGCCAAGGGTATGGCTACACCTTC.